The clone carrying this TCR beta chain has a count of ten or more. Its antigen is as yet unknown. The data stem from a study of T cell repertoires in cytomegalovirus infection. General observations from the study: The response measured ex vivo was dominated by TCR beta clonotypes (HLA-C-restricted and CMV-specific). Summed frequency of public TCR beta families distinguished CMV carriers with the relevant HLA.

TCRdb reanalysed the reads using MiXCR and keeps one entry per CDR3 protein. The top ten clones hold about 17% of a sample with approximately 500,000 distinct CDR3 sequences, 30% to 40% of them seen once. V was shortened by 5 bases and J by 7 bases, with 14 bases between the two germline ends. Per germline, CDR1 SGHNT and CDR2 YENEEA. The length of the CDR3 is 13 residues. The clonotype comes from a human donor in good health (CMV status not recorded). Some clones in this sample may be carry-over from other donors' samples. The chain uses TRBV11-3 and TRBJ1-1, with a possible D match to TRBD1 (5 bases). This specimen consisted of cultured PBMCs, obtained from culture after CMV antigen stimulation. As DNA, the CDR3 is TGTGCCAGCAGCCATCCCGGGGGGGTTGAAGCTTTCTTT. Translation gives CASSHPGGVEAFF.